Given below is one T cell receptor (beta chain) in context. Its antigen is unidentified. Primers for the PCR totalled 60 Vbeta and 13 Jbeta. The protocol was immunoSEQ multiplex PCR, while the TCRdb copy is restricted to in-frame clones and leaves out a portion. The table has over 130,000 clones, around 59% seen once; the top ten hold about 1.8%. The entry originates in a study of cytomegalovirus exposure and HLA in healthy donors. Study-level points and caveats: Some V segments could not be told apart, so they were left out, TRBV6-2 and TRBV6-3 among them. A previous analysis found most TCR beta V segments productive roughly 87% or roughly 30% of the time. A later analysis found most CMV-associated TCR beta chains apparently HLA-restricted.

Germline V gives CDR1 SGHDT, CDR2 YYEEEE. Between the trimmed V and J ends, which lost 2 bases and 0 bases, there was a span of 5 bases. The CDR3 consists of 14 residues. This TCR came from a male donor in good health and CMV-seronegative. The sequencing sample was made of PBMCs. The J gene is TRBJ2-2, the V gene TRBV5-6; a weak D match, TRBD1 (5 bases). The chain's CDR3 is CASSFRANTGELFF. CDR3 nucleotide sequence: TGTGCCAGCAGCTTCAGGGCGAACACCGGGGAGCTGTTTTTT.